Presented here are 25 T cell receptor beta chains from one specimen sequenced in a study of T-cell memory formation after mild COVID-19. From the 5' RACE reads, TCRdb called clonotypes with MiXCR, one entry per CDR3 protein. The table lists about 250,000 distinct CDR3 sequences, approximately 15% of them singletons, with 2% to 2.5% in the top ten. Sequences were obtained from PBMCs or a T cell subset sorted from them (not recorded which). The receptors were gathered from an adult woman who had mild COVID-19 (a few samples of this study predate the infection). Cell type and time point are not known.

The chain has TRBV2 and TRBJ2-7, with 12 bases lining up with TRBD1. From germline, CDR1 is SNHLY and CDR2 FYNNEI. This CDR3 comprises 14 residues. The V and J ends lost 6 bases and 6 bases, in that order; junction bases with no gene match: 6. This CDR3 reads CASSPGQGAREQYF. CDR3 nucleotide sequence: TGTGCCAGCAGCCCGGGACAGGGGGCGCGCGAGCAGTACTTC.

This rearrangement joins TRBV7-3 to TRBJ2-1; maybe TRBD2 (6 bases). The CDR3 is 16 residues long. Trimming shortened V by 4 bases and J by 0 bases, and 13 bases separated the two germline ends. Germline CDR1 is SGHTA and CDR2 is FQGTGA. The DNA for the CDR3 is TGTGCCAGCAGCTCACGAGCGGGTAGCTCCTACAATGAGCAGTTCTTC. Protein: CASSSRAGSSYNEQFF.

The chain has TRBV9 and TRBJ1-1; D gene unclear. The germline V gene encodes CDR1 SGDLS and CDR2 YYNGEE. This CDR3 region has 16 residues. Between the trimmed V and J ends, which lost 3 bases and 1 base, there was a span of 16 bases. CDR3 in amino acids: CASSAVKGGGNTEAFF. In nucleotides, the CDR3 is TGTGCCAGCAGCGCAGTTAAGGGAGGCGGGAACACTGAAGCTTTCTTT.

The J gene is TRBJ2-7, the V gene TRBV4-1, with TRBD2 identical over 14 bases. The V and J ends lost 1 base and 4 bases, in that order; junction bases with no gene match: 6. Looked up from germline, CDR1 is MGHRA and CDR2 is YSYEKL. The CDR3 sequence is 17 residues long. Here the CDR3 DNA reads TGCGCCAGCAGCCAAGTTTGGACTAGCGGGAGGACTTACGAGCAGTACTTC. Its translation: CASSQVWTSGRTYEQYF.

V and J are TRBV7-9 and TRBJ2-2, with TRBD2 identical over 9 bases. Unmatched junction bases numbered 7, after V lost 5 bases and J lost 6 bases. The CDR3 is 15 amino acids. Germline loops: CDR1 SEHNR, CDR2 FQNEAQ (reference sequence). The CDR3 is CASSPGGRAAGELFF. The CDR3 DNA follows: TGTGCCAGCAGCCCAGGCGGGAGGGCCGCCGGGGAGCTGTTTTTT.

The chain couples TRBV6-4 to TRBJ1-2; D call uncertain. Trimming shortened V by 6 bases and J by 2 bases, and 13 bases separated the two germline ends. Germline V gene lookup returns CDR1 MRHNA and CDR2 SNTAGT. The CDR3 runs to 14 residues. DNA for the CDR3: TGTGCCAGCAGCCGTGAGGAGGGAAACTATGGCTACACCTTC. Its protein is CASSREEGNYGYTF.

The chain uses TRBV12-3 or TRBV12-4 and TRBJ2-6; TRBD2 is a possible D gene (6 bases). The CDR3 loop spans 17 amino acids. Between the trimmed V and J ends, which lost 6 bases and 6 bases, there was a span of 21 bases. The CDR3 region has the DNA TGTGCCAGCAGGAATACAGGCAGGAGGGGCCCGGCCAACGTCCTGACTTTC. Amino acids: CASRNTGRRGPANVLTF.

About this clonotype: At one end, the junction sequence differs from germline, possibly due to a read error. The V and J genes are TRBV2 and TRBJ2-3, with 7 bases aligning to TRBD2. Germline CDR1 reads SNHLY; CDR2 reads FYNNEI. This CDR3 has 16 amino acids. CDR3 DNA: TGTGCCAGCAGTGACCTGGGAGGGGCTAGGAGAGATACGCAGTTTTTT. Its translation: CASSDLGGARRDTQFF. Full variable domain (remainder filled in from reference TRBV2 and TRBJ2-3): EPEVTQTPSHQVTQMGQEVILRCVPISNHLYFYWYRQILGQKVEFLVSFYNNEISEKSEIFDDQFSVERPDGSNFTLKIRSTKLEDSAMYFCASSDLGGARRDTQFFGPGTRLTVL.

This clonotype has ten or more counts. The CDR3 reads CASSLGQANYGYTF. Here the CDR3 DNA reads TGTGCCAGCAGCTTGGGACAGGCTAACTATGGCTACACCTTC. The chain combines TRBV5-6 with TRBJ1-2; D is perhaps TRBD1 (6 bases). Trimming shortened V by 0 bases and J by 0 bases, and 6 bases separated the two germline ends. The CDR3 contains 14 residues. Germline V gene sequence: CDR1 SGHDT, CDR2 YYEEEE.

This sequence joins TRBV10-3 and TRBJ2-5; TRBD2 matches at 10 bases. This CDR3 is built from 14 residues. Germline trimming cut 6 bases from V and 7 bases from J; bases unmatched to any gene: 8. Germline V lookup: CDR1 ENHRY, CDR2 SYGVKD. The CDR3 DNA reads as TGTGCCATCAGCGAGCGGGAGGGCCGGGGGACCCAGTACTTC. It encodes CAISEREGRGTQYF.

There are a few counts of this clonotype. The V call is TRBV12-3 or TRBV12-4, the J call TRBJ1-5; TRBD1 might be the D (6 bases). The CDR3 runs to 16 residues. The V gene lost 3 bases and the J gene lost 3 bases, with 15 bases spanning the gap. In DNA, the CDR3 is TGTGCCAGCAGTTTGGCCGGGGGGGCGATCAATCAGCCCCAGCATTTT. Amino acids: CASSLAGGAINQPQHF.

The chain uses TRBV25-1 and TRBJ2-1; TRBD1 aligns across 10 bases. The CDR3 covers 17 residues. Germline V gives CDR1 MGHDK, CDR2 SYGVNS. V shed 1 base, J shed 0 bases, and the junction held 3 bases outside the gene matches. The CDR3 nucleotides are TGTGCCAGCAGTGAATTGACAGGGGGCTTCTCCTACAATGAGCAGTTCTTC. It translates to CASSELTGGFSYNEQFF.

V gene TRBV14 combines with J gene TRBJ2-2; the D gene is possibly TRBD1 (6 bases). From germline, CDR1 is SGHDN and CDR2 FVKESK. CDR3 length: 19 amino acids. The V and J ends lost 2 bases and 1 base respectively, with 20 bases between them. CDR3 in DNA: TGTGCCAGCAGCCAATTCCGCCCCCTTACAGGGATGAACACCGGGGAGCTGTTTTTT. It is translated as CASSQFRPLTGMNTGELFF.

This clonotype was seen a few times. The gene calls are TRBV18 and TRBJ1-2; 7 bases are a match to TRBD1. V was pared by 4 bases and J by 8 bases, with 10 bases of the junction left unmatched. The CDR3 is made up of 14 amino acids. Per the germline V gene, CDR1 is KGHSH and CDR2 is LQKENI. DNA for the CDR3: TGTGCCAGCTCACAAACTACAGGGGCTCAAGGCTACACCTTC. Its translation: CASSQTTGAQGYTF.

The V and J genes are TRBV5-1 and TRBJ1-4; possible D gene TRBD1, 5 bases. The CDR3 runs 13 residues. Germline-derived CDR1 and CDR2 are SGHRS and YFSETQ. The ends were cut back, 0 bases at V and 8 bases at J, with 8 bases in the middle. CDR3 coding DNA: TGCGCCAGCAGCTTGGGGGGCGAGGAAAAACTGTTTTTT. It translates to CASSLGGEEKLFF. The entire variable domain, with the rest obtained from reference TRBV5-1 and TRBJ1-4, is as follows: KAGVTQTPRYLIKTRGQQVTLSCSPISGHRSVSWYQQTPGQGLQFLFEYFSETQRNKGNFPGRFSGRQFSNSRSEMNVSTLELGDSALYLCASSLGGEEKLFFGSGTQLSVL.

This clonotype has only a few counts. One junction end does not reproduce the germline sequence, and a read error may be involved. This chain links TRBV7-2 with TRBJ2-5; TRBD2 matches at 8 bases. This CDR3 comprises 14 residues. Germline loops: CDR1 SGHTA, CDR2 FQGNSA. The CDR3 region is CASILSGTLEPQYF. CDR3 nucleotides: TGTGCCAGCATCCTTAGCGGGACGCTAGAGCCCCAGTACTTC.

The chain's CDR3 is CASSRYTGEQYF. The CDR3 region has the DNA TGTGCCAGCAGCAGATATACGGGAGAGCAGTACTTC. The chain joins TRBV7-2 to TRBJ2-7; D is possibly TRBD2 (5 bases). Trimming removed 5 bases at V and 7 bases at J, with 12 bases between. Germline V gene data show CDR1 as SGHTA and CDR2 as FQGNSA. The CDR3 covers 12 residues.

The rearrangement uses TRBV7-3 and TRBJ2-3, with TRBD2 matching 7 bases. Germline loops: CDR1 SGHTA, CDR2 FQGTGA. This CDR3 region has 18 residues. Losses at the gene ends were 0 bases for V and 4 bases for J; bases not matched to a gene: 13. CDR3 nucleotides: TGTGCCAGCAGCTTAACACGCGTGACTAGCTGGAGGGCAGATACGCAGTATTTT. Translated, it gives CASSLTRVTSWRADTQYF.

This clonotype was counted between two and nine times. The chain uses TRBV5-1 and TRBJ2-7, with D hard to call. The V gene's germline CDR1 is SGHRS and CDR2 YFSETQ. This CDR3 comprises 16 residues. Trimming took 0 bases from V and 4 from J, leaving 17 bases between them. The CDR3 nucleotides are TGCGCCAGCAGCTTGGCCCACGGCTTATCCTCGTACGAGCAGTACTTC. This encodes CASSLAHGLSSYEQYF.

The J gene is TRBJ2-1, the V gene TRBV29-1, with TRBD2 matching over 13 bases. This CDR3 has 18 residues. J was trimmed by 12 bases and V by 5 bases; bases with no gene match: 22. From germline, CDR1 is SQVTM and CDR2 ANQGSEA. CDR3 bases: TGCAGCGTTCAGTCCACGACCCCGGGACTAGCGGGGTATGGGGGGCAGTTCTTC. It specifies CSVQSTTPGLAGYGGQFF.

The rearrangement uses TRBV5-6 and TRBJ2-5, with 8 nucleotides matching TRBD2. Germline CDR1 SGHDT, CDR2 YYEEEE. After removal of 0 bases from V and 1 base from J, the junction contained 11 bases not matched to a gene. This CDR3 has 18 residues. CDR3 DNA sequence: TGTGCCAGCAGCTTGGTCTGGCGGGAGGCCACCTTCCAAGAGACCCAGTACTTC. Encoded protein: CASSLVWREATFQETQYF.

This clonotype has more than one count but fewer than ten. The chain joins TRBV7-2 to TRBJ2-1; D is ambiguous. Germline V gene lookup returns CDR1 SGHTA and CDR2 FQGNSA. The CDR3 has 14 amino acids. Trimming cost V 1 base and J 8 bases, with 12 bases left between them. CDR3 residues: CASSLGLSVDEQFF. CDR3 in DNA: TGTGCCAGCAGCTTAGGACTGTCCGTCGATGAGCAGTTCTTC. Filled out from reference TRBV7-2 and TRBJ2-1, the complete variable domain reads GAGVSQSPSNKVTEKGKDVELRCDPISGHTALYWYRQSLGQGLEFLIYFQGNSAPDKSGLPSDRFSAERTGGSVSTLTIQRTQQEDSAVYLCASSLGLSVDEQFFGPGTRLTVL.

Only a few counts were recorded for this clonotype. This chain joins TRBV7-8 and TRBJ2-3; TRBD2 matches at 10 bases. CDR3 length equals 17 residues. The germline CDR1 and CDR2 sequences are SGHVS and FQNEAQ. Germline trimming cut 4 bases from V and 0 bases from J; bases unmatched to any gene: 7. The CDR3 sequence: CASSSWTSGDSTDTQYF. The CDR3 region has the DNA TGTGCCAGCAGCTCCTGGACTAGCGGAGATAGCACAGATACGCAGTATTTT.

This clonotype has only a few counts. The V and J genes are TRBV9 and TRBJ2-3, with 7 positions matching TRBD1. This CDR3 comprises 14 residues. CDR1 SGDLS and CDR2 YYNGEE come from the germline V gene. Trimming at V came to 6 bases and at J to 0 bases, leaving 4 bases not matched to a gene. The CDR3 protein is CASTGQASTDTQYF. As DNA, the CDR3 is TGTGCCAGCACCGGACAGGCTAGCACAGATACGCAGTATTTT.

This clonotype came up a few times. As the CDR3 is not closed by the conserved phenylalanine or tryptophan, this likely results from a read error. The DNA is omitted, as the CDR3 cannot be located on it reliably, and the CDR3 follows TCRdb's listing. This chain connects TRBV11-3 to TRBJ1-1; TRBD1 was called by the table and not checked on the DNA. The CDR3 region is 8 residues in length, termini included. The V gene's germline CDR1 is SGHNT and CDR2 YENEEA. The CDR3 sequence: CASSLGPP.